The 7 T cell receptor beta chains below were found in one sample sequenced in a study of shared clonotypes between healthy human individuals. Only in-frame clones appear in the TCRdb table, and some are missing; sequencing was by immunoSEQ multiplex PCR. Here the sample spans about 480,000 clones, nearly 80% being singletons. Sequenced input: PBMCs. These receptors were obtained from a middle-aged woman in good health. Some clones in this sample may be carry-over from other donors' samples.

This clone was found a few times. The rearrangement joins TRBV18 to TRBJ1-5; no definite D call. The CDR3 sequence is 13 residues long. V gave up 6 bases and J gave up 1 base, with 7 bases separating them. CDR1 and CDR2 (germline): KGHSH, LQKENI. The CDR3 DNA is TGTGCCAGCTCCCAGAACAGCAATCAGCCCCAGCATTTT. Its translation: CASSQNSNQPQHF.

The gene calls are TRBV5-1 and TRBJ2-3, with TRBD2 identical over 9 bases. V was pared by 0 bases and J by 6 bases, with 5 bases of the junction left unmatched. Germline lookup yields CDR1 SGHRS and CDR2 YFSETQ. The CDR3 contains 15 residues. The CDR3 region is CASSLGGLAGDTQYF. CDR3 sequence (DNA): TGCGCCAGCAGCTTGGGGGGACTAGCAGGGGATACGCAGTATTTT.

This clone was observed a few times. The chain uses TRBV28 and TRBJ2-7, with TRBD1 matching over 9 bases. The germline V gene has CDR1 MDHEN and CDR2 SYDVKM. This CDR3 contains 13 residues. The V segment lost 6 bases and the J segment 10 bases; nucleotides outside the gene matches: 10. The CDR3 sequence is CASRANDRGFQYF. CDR3 DNA: TGTGCCAGCAGGGCTAACGACAGGGGGTTTCAGTACTTC.

The V and J genes are TRBV6-1 and TRBJ2-5; D gene unclear. V lost 7 bases and J 1 base, leaving 13 bases between the germline ends. CDR3 length: 14 amino acids. Germline values: CDR1 MNHNS, CDR2 SASEGT. CDR3 amino acids: CASTPHYVQETQYF. CDR3 in DNA: TGTGCCAGCACCCCTCACTACGTCCAAGAGACCCAGTACTTC.

This clone appeared once. The chain combines TRBV5-1 with TRBJ2-1; possible D gene TRBD2, 5 bases. V gave up 4 bases and J gave up 7 bases, with 15 bases separating them. Per the germline V gene, CDR1 is SGHRS and CDR2 is YFSETQ. The CDR3 length is 14 residues. The DNA of the CDR3 is TGCGCCAGCAGCCCGTGGACTCAAGAGAATGAGCAGTTCTTC. Translated, it gives CASSPWTQENEQFF. Full variable domain (remainder filled in from reference TRBV5-1 and TRBJ2-1): KAGVTQTPRYLIKTRGQQVTLSCSPISGHRSVSWYQQTPGQGLQFLFEYFSETQRNKGNFPGRFSGRQFSNSRSEMNVSTLELGDSALYLCASSPWTQENEQFFGPGTRLTVL.

CDR3 amino acids: CASRPIQRGNEQFF. As DNA, the CDR3 is TGTGCCAGCAGACCAATTCAAAGGGGCAATGAGCAGTTCTTC. The rearrangement uses TRBV11-2 and TRBJ2-1, with D perhaps TRBD1 (5 bases). CDR1 and CDR2 from the germline V gene are SGHAT and FQNNGV. The CDR3 totals 14 residues. V lost 6 bases and J 6 bases, leaving 15 bases between the germline ends.

This chain links TRBV15 with TRBJ2-5, with 9 bases that match TRBD2. The CDR3 is 16 amino acids. Germline CDR1 is LNHNV and CDR2 is YYDKDF (reference sequence). The J segment lost 5 bases and the V segment lost 1 base, leaving 8 bases of the junction unmatched. The CDR3 loop is CATSRGPASGIETQYF. CDR3 DNA sequence: TGTGCCACCAGCAGAGGCCCAGCTAGCGGGATTGAGACCCAGTACTTC.